The 17 T cell receptor beta chains below were found in one sample sequenced in a study of cytomegalovirus exposure and HLA in healthy donors. The study ran its PCR with 60 Vbeta and 13 Jbeta primers. Here immunoSEQ multiplex PCR was the method, and the copy in TCRdb shows in-frame clones only, minus some. The repertoire has around 160,000 clones, roughly 74% of them found once; the top ten carry 7.7%. The sample comprised PBMCs. The source of these receptors is a middle-aged woman in good health and CMV-seropositive.

V and J are TRBV28 and TRBJ1-2; 7 nucleotides match TRBD1. J lost 4 bases, V lost 6 bases, and 14 bases had no gene match. This CDR3 is 16 amino acids long. Germline lookup yields CDR1 MDHEN and CDR2 SYDVKM. Here the CDR3 reads CASSLPRGQRLYGYTF. Here the CDR3 DNA reads TGTGCCAGCAGCCTTCCCCGGGGACAGCGGCTCTATGGCTACACCTTC.

This clone was recorded a few times. V is TRBV9 and J is TRBJ1-4; D is possibly TRBD1 (6 bases). CDR1 and CDR2 from the germline V gene are SGDLS and YYNGEE. The CDR3 covers 16 residues. Between the trimmed V and J ends, which lost 0 bases and 0 bases, there was a span of 9 bases. The CDR3 coding sequence is TGTGCCAGCAGCGTAGGTCGGACAGCAACTAATGAAAAACTGTTTTTT. As protein: CASSVGRTATNEKLFF.

The V and J genes are TRBV11-2 and TRBJ2-7; D may be TRBD2 (6 bases). There are 13 residues in the CDR3. The V end was cut by 1 base, the J end by 4 bases, with 8 bases between. CDR1 is SGHAT and CDR2 is FQNNGV in the germline V gene. CDR3 bases: TGTGCCAGCAGCTTAGTGGCGGGGTACGAGCAGTACTTC. Encoded protein: CASSLVAGYEQYF. The full variable domain, in which reference TRBV11-2 and TRBJ2-7 provide the parts outside the CDR3, is EAGVAQSPRYKIIEKRQSVAFWCNPISGHATLYWYQQILGQGPKLLIQFQNNGVVDDSQLPKDRFSAERLKGVDSTLKIQPAKLEDSAVYLCASSLVAGYEQYFGPGTRLTVT.

V is TRBV7-2 and J is TRBJ2-1; TRBD1 might be the D (6 bases). Germline V gene lookup returns CDR1 SGHTA and CDR2 FQGNSA. The CDR3 covers 15 residues. V was clipped by 5 bases and J by 0 bases, with 11 bases between them. The CDR3, as DNA: TGTGCCAGCAGCCCACAGGGAAGCTCCTACAATGAGCAGTTCTTC. Translating gives CASSPQGSSYNEQFF. Filled out from reference TRBV7-2 and TRBJ2-1, the complete variable domain reads GAGVSQSPSNKVTEKGKDVELRCDPISGHTALYWYRQSLGQGLEFLIYFQGNSAPDKSGLPSDRFSAERTGGSVSTLTIQRTQQEDSAVYLCASSPQGSSYNEQFFGPGTRLTVL.

The rearrangement joins TRBV28 to TRBJ2-7; maybe TRBD2 (6 bases). The CDR3 is 13 amino acids. V was trimmed by 6 bases and J by 6 bases, leaving 15 bases between them. The germline gives CDR1 MDHEN, CDR2 SYDVKM. The CDR3 here is CASSSSGFREQYF. The CDR3 DNA sequence: TGTGCCAGCAGCTCAAGCGGGTTTCGCGAGCAGTACTTC.

The J gene is TRBJ1-6, the V gene TRBV18, with D perhaps TRBD1 (5 bases). The CDR3 consists of 15 residues. Deletions cut 3 bases from V and 11 bases from J, with 17 bases between. CDR1 and CDR2 (germline): KGHSH, LQKENI. CDR3 DNA sequence: TGTGCCAGCTCACCCCCAGTGGGGGGTTGGCCACCCCTCCACTTT. Translated: CASSPPVGGWPPLHF.

V usage is TRBV27 and J usage is TRBJ1-4; a possible D gene is TRBD1 (5 bases). V was clipped by 2 bases and J by 4 bases, with 11 bases between them. The germline gives CDR1 MNHEY, CDR2 SMNVEV (reference sequence). This CDR3 is built from 15 residues. CDR3 nucleotide sequence: TGTGCCAGCAGTTTAGCGTGGGGGGTTAATGAAAAACTGTTTTTT. Translation gives CASSLAWGVNEKLFF.

The table lists this clone with a count of one. The chain uses TRBV4-3 and TRBJ2-7; D is perhaps TRBD2 (6 bases). Germline CDR1 LGHNA, CDR2 YSLEER. The CDR3 covers 14 residues. The V gene lost 5 bases and the J gene lost 0 bases, with 11 bases spanning the gap. The CDR3 nucleotides are TGCGCCAGCAGCAGCTCGCGGGGCTCCTACGAGCAGTACTTC. It yields the protein CASSSSRGSYEQYF.

This clone was observed a handful of times. The CDR3 bases are TGTGCCAGTACTCTTACGGGACACTACACAGATACGCAGTATTTT. It yields the protein CASTLTGHYTDTQYF. This chain links TRBV19 with TRBJ2-3; D might be TRBD1 (6 bases). The CDR3 is made up of 15 amino acids. From germline, CDR1 is LNHDA and CDR2 SQIVND (reference sequence). Trimming pared 7 bases from V and 2 bases from J, leaving 16 bases between.

V gene TRBV5-1 combines with J gene TRBJ1-2; D uncertain. Germline values: CDR1 SGHRS, CDR2 YFSETQ. Trimming cost V 1 base and J 2 bases, with 12 bases left between them. This CDR3 has 15 amino acids. The CDR3 DNA follows: TGCGCCAGCAGCTTGTCGGGTACGGAGAACTATGGCTACACCTTC. Translated, it gives CASSLSGTENYGYTF.

V usage is TRBV7-6 and J usage is TRBJ1-2; D call uncertain. The V end was cut by 6 bases, the J end by 4 bases, with 12 bases between. The CDR3 consists of 13 residues. Germline CDR1 and CDR2: SGHVS and FNYEAQ. As DNA, the CDR3 is TGTGCCAGCAGTCAAGCGGGGAGCTATGGCTACACCTTC. It codes for CASSQAGSYGYTF.

This chain connects TRBV11-2 to TRBJ2-3; 10 bases map to TRBD1. CDR1 and CDR2 from the germline V gene are SGHAT and FQNNGV. CDR3 length: 15 amino acids. V trimming: 6 bases; J trimming: 5 bases; junction bases outside the gene matches: 8. This CDR3 is CASRDRGVRVDTQYF. CDR3 nucleotides: TGTGCCAGCAGGGACAGGGGGGTGCGGGTAGATACGCAGTATTTT.

The chain carries TRBV5-1 and TRBJ1-5; the match to TRBD1 covers 8 bases. CDR1 and CDR2 (germline): SGHRS, YFSETQ. This CDR3 comprises 14 residues. Trimming cost V 2 bases and J 6 bases; bases outside gene matches: 4. CDR3 loop: CASSLQGEGQPQHF. In DNA form, the CDR3 reads TGCGCCAGCAGCTTACAGGGGGAGGGTCAGCCCCAGCATTTT. Together with reference TRBV5-1 and TRBJ1-5, the CDR3 gives the full variable domain: KAGVTQTPRYLIKTRGQQVTLSCSPISGHRSVSWYQQTPGQGLQFLFEYFSETQRNKGNFPGRFSGRQFSNSRSEMNVSTLELGDSALYLCASSLQGEGQPQHFGDGTRLSIL.

The chain couples TRBV6-6 to TRBJ2-7, with D tentatively TRBD1 (6 bases). This CDR3 region has 15 residues. V shed 4 bases and J shed 0 bases, with 13 bases lying between them. CDR1 and CDR2 from the germline V gene are MNHNY and SVGAGI (reference sequence). In DNA form, the CDR3 reads TGTGCCAGCAGTTCTATACAAGGGGGCTCCTACGAGCAGTACTTC. Translating gives CASSSIQGGSYEQYF.

The gene calls are TRBV13 and TRBJ2-3; TRBD1 agrees at 7 bases. With 4 bases clipped from V and 2 bases from J, the junction kept 9 bases outside the gene matches. This CDR3 is built from 16 residues. Germline V gene sequence: CDR1 PRHDT, CDR2 FYEKMQ (reference sequence). DNA of the CDR3: TGTGCCAGCAGCTCACTGACAGGGAGCCCCACAGATACGCAGTATTTT. Residues: CASSSLTGSPTDTQYF.

This rearrangement joins TRBV15 to TRBJ2-5, with TRBD1 matching 10 bases. V lost 4 bases, J lost 4 bases, and 9 bases stayed unmatched. The CDR3 is 16 amino acids. Germline V gene lookup returns CDR1 LNHNV and CDR2 YYDKDF (reference sequence). The CDR3 bases are TGTGCCACCAGCACTTACCGGGACAGGGGTGGAGAGACCCAGTACTTC. Residues: CATSTYRDRGGETQYF.

The V call is TRBV10-3, the J call TRBJ2-1, with 12 bases aligning to TRBD2. The V and J ends lost 5 bases and 9 bases, in that order; junction bases with no gene match: 5. Germline loops: CDR1 ENHRY, CDR2 SYGVKD. This CDR3 spans 14 amino acids. The CDR3 region has the DNA TGTGCCATCAGTTCCCCGGGACTAGCGGGTGAGCAGTTCTTC. Amino acid sequence: CAISSPGLAGEQFF.